Here is one TCR beta chain with its context. This clonotype has a handful of counts. Its target antigen remains unknown. Nothing much larger sits one base from this clone, and base qualities are not available. This sample is drawn from a study of human T cells and chemical hapten exposure (dated by TCRdb to about 2021). For context, the study as a whole: For sensitization, 2% DPC in acetone was applied to a roughly 2 cm by roughly 2 cm area of upper inner arm skin. Most of the patients in the cohort were female, and the cohort covered alopecia areata with under or over 50% scalp involvement, alopecia totalis and alopecia universalis. Patch testing was done on the upper back using Finn chambers containing 0.01% DPC, and results were scored after 6 days according to International Contact Dermatitis Research Group standards. In alopecia patients, the study followed how the peripheral blood TCR repertoire changed in vivo over primary and secondary sensitization to diphenylcyclopropenone (DPC), a hapten. Blood samples were taken from patients before sensitization (week 0) and then at 2, 6 and about 24 weeks after DPC sensitization. Weekly therapeutic DPC doses were additionally applied to the scalp of patients throughout the roughly 23-week study period. The libraries were sequenced as a pool, and the TCR yield per sample differed mostly because of small variations in library volumes within the pool. Blood for TCR sequencing was provided by twenty-nine alopecia patients at one to four time points (pre-sensitization, 2, 6 and 24 weeks). Results the study describes overall, beyond this receptor: Patch test score was positively correlated with the number of PT1 expanded TCRs, with significance at thresholds 8, 16 and 32 but not at 4. Expanded TCRs formed significantly more large CDR3 similarity clusters than pre-sensitization or healthy control sets, consistent with antigen-driven responses. After repeated subsampling, the strength of the expansion versus patch-test correlation and the threshold at which it became significant changed. Alopecia, a presumed autoimmune disease, was present in all patients, so the immune response of the patients might differ from that of healthy individuals. DPC sensitization did not change how many TCRs were above 1 in 1000 frequency, and no evidence was found of alterations in global repertoire structure.

A distance of 9 bases separates the germline ends of V and J, which lose 3 bases and 1 base respectively. From cysteine to phenylalanine, the CDR3 is 14 amino acids long. Here the CDR3 DNA is all that survives: 42 bases in frame from base 1. What this sample's time point label stands for: patch test 2, 6 weeks after DPC sensitization. This sample's treatment or condition label indicates: therapeutic diphenylcyclopropenone sensitization with weekly scalp DPC. Blood at each patch-test visit was drawn before the patch test was applied. Patients were considered eligible if aged 18 to 70, diagnosed with alopecia and deemed suitable for DPC therapy, and patients were excluded if pregnant. Unfractionated whole blood was collected in Tempus Blood RNA tubes, and total RNA was extracted from that blood. Library generation was performed with RACE. Sequencer: NextSeq 500. During library preparation, unique molecular identifiers were attached to individual cDNA molecules so that TCRs could be counted in a quantitative, reproducible way. Each blood RNA sample was used to sequence both TCR alpha and TCR beta chains. The study's own analysis went as follows. A median of about 89,000 TCRs per sample was observed, with a range of about 23,224 to 700,000. The Decombinator software suite was used to annotate V, J and CDR3 in the TCR reads. Every sample was subsampled to the same number of TCRs (28,000) for the PS versus PT1 abundance plots. Expanded TCRs were defined as absent before sensitization and observed at least eight times at the 2-week time point. Starting from the raw public reads, TCRdb applied fastp trimming at Q25, assembled clones with MiXCR and retained in-frame beta chains. Each record represents a unique CDR3 protein, reported with the most common genes and DNA among its rows. These V and J calls rely on TCRdb rather than the paper's analysis. Counted in this sample were 360,000 or so distinct CDR3 sequences; under 6.5% of them appeared once. Jointly, the top ten make up about 6% of the sample.

The chain is encoded by TRBV12-3 or TRBV12-4 joined to TRBJ1-2, with no confident D gene call. The source is a woman under 30 with alopecia areata. Some clones in this sample may be carry-over from other donors' samples. The sequencing used whole blood, collected in connection with sensitization to the hapten diphenylcyclopropenone (DPC). The bases are TGTGCCAGCAGTTTGAGGGTAATTAACTATGGCTACACCTTC. This is translated as CASSLRVINYGYTF.